A single sample gave rise to the 25 T cell receptor beta chains below, sequenced in a study of blood T cell dynamics during melanoma immunotherapy. Sequencing was performed with immunoSEQ multiplex PCR; in TCRdb, only in-frame clones are kept and a portion is missing. The sample has 13,000 or so clones, under 90% seen once. Time point described: pre-treatment baseline. Sequencing used blood, obtained from a patient treated with checkpoint blockade. These receptor sequences come from a human donor with melanoma.

This chain links TRBV4-1 with TRBJ1-5; D not certain. The germline V and J ends were trimmed by 3 bases and 0 bases, with 9 bases remaining between them. CDR3 length: 15 residues. Germline V gives CDR1 MGHRA, CDR2 YSYEKL. DNA of the CDR3: TGCGCCAGCAGCCAGGGATCGGATAGCAATCAGCCCCAGCATTTT. Protein product: CASSQGSDSNQPQHF.

This clone was counted between two and nine times. The CDR3 region is CASSLTGTGMNTEAFF. In nucleotides, the CDR3 is TGCGCCAGCAGCTTGACAGGTACGGGGATGAACACTGAAGCTTTCTTT. This chain links TRBV5-1 with TRBJ1-1, with D possibly being TRBD1 (5 bases). The V and J ends lost 1 base and 0 bases respectively, with 13 bases between them. This CDR3 comprises 16 residues. Germline CDR1 reads SGHRS; CDR2 reads YFSETQ.

The genes are TRBV28 and TRBJ1-6, with D tentatively TRBD1 (5 bases). CDR3 size: 13 residues. The V end lost 5 bases, the J end lost 8 bases, and 10 bases lay between the germline ends. Germline V CDR1 and CDR2: MDHEN, SYDVKM. This CDR3 is CASSETGDSPLHF. DNA of the CDR3: TGTGCCAGCAGTGAAACAGGAGATTCACCCCTCCACTTT.

The rearrangement joins TRBV25-1 to TRBJ2-3, with 7 bases lining up with TRBD2. V shed 1 base, J shed 6 bases, and the junction held 7 bases outside the gene matches. Germline assignment: CDR1 MGHDK and CDR2 SYGVNS. The CDR3 is made up of 15 amino acids. The CDR3 bases are TGTGCCAGCAGTGAATGGGGGGGAGGGGCGGATACGCAGTATTTT. Translation: CASSEWGGGADTQYF. Complete variable domain (other parts from reference TRBV25-1 and TRBJ2-3): EADIYQTPRYLVIGTGKKITLECSQTMGHDKMYWYQQDPGMELHLIHYSYGVNSTEKGDLSSESTVSRIRTEHFPLTLESARPSHTSQYLCASSEWGGGADTQYFGPGTRLTVL.

The chain links TRBV7-2 to TRBJ2-3; 9 positions match TRBD1. CDR3 length: 15 residues. Per the germline V gene, CDR1 is SGHTA and CDR2 is FQGNSA. V lost 6 bases to trimming and J lost 4 bases; unmatched junction nucleotides: 8. The CDR3 bases are TGTGCCAGCAGGCCGGGACAGGGAGGGGCAGATACGCAGTATTTT. This translates into CASRPGQGGADTQYF. Drawing the rest from reference TRBV7-2 and TRBJ2-3, the complete variable domain is GAGVSQSPSNKVTEKGKDVELRCDPISGHTALYWYRQSLGQGLEFLIYFQGNSAPDKSGLPSDRFSAERTGGSVSTLTIQRTQQEDSAVYLCASRPGQGGADTQYFGPGTRLTVL.

The genes are TRBV7-2 and TRBJ1-1; 8 positions match TRBD1. Germline V gene sequence: CDR1 SGHTA, CDR2 FQGNSA. This CDR3 comprises 14 residues. V lost 3 bases to trimming and J lost 4 bases; unmatched junction nucleotides: 4. The chain's CDR3 is CASSLDRVGTEAFF. The CDR3 DNA reads TGTGCCAGCAGCTTGGACAGGGTGGGCACTGAAGCTTTCTTT.

V is TRBV4-1 and J is TRBJ2-3, with 7 bases identical to TRBD2. The germline gives CDR1 MGHRA, CDR2 YSYEKL. The CDR3 sequence is 15 residues long. The ends lost 4 bases at V and 6 bases at J; junction bases unmatched: 10. CDR3 DNA sequence: TGCGCCAGCAGCCCACAACCAGGGAGGGCGGATACGCAGTATTTT. It codes for CASSPQPGRADTQYF.

The V and J genes are TRBV25-1 and TRBJ2-7; D is uncertain. The germline CDR1 and CDR2 sequences are MGHDK and SYGVNS. This CDR3 is 13 amino acids long. Trimming removed 4 bases from V and 6 bases from J, with 13 bases in between. In nucleotides, the CDR3 is TGTGCCAGCAGTGCGAAAAATACGGGCGAGCAGTACTTC. Translating gives CASSAKNTGEQYF.

The J gene is TRBJ2-1, the V gene TRBV19; TRBD2 might be the D (6 bases). In germline, CDR1 is LNHDA, CDR2 SQIVND (reference sequence). Trimming stripped 5 bases from V and 13 bases from J, with 15 bases between. The CDR3 contains 12 residues. This CDR3 reads CASSPTGTPQFF. The DNA of the CDR3 is TGTGCCAGTAGTCCGACCGGGACTCCCCAGTTCTTC.

The rearrangement joins TRBV7-2 to TRBJ2-1; D not certain. There are 15 residues in the CDR3. Looked up from germline, CDR1 is SGHTA and CDR2 is FQGNSA. V lost 2 bases and J 2 bases, leaving 10 bases between the germline ends. The CDR3 DNA follows: TGTGCCAGCAGCTTACTGGGAATAGCCTACAATGAGCAGTTCTTC. This encodes CASSLLGIAYNEQFF.

This chain joins TRBV4-1 and TRBJ1-1; D may be TRBD1 (5 bases). Germline V gene data show CDR1 as MGHRA and CDR2 as YSYEKL. Trimming took 1 base from V and 0 from J, leaving 12 bases between them. The length of the CDR3 is 16 residues. In DNA, the CDR3 is TGCGCCAGCAGCCAAGGGTACCGGGGGGTGAACACTGAAGCTTTCTTT. Protein sequence: CASSQGYRGVNTEAFF.

This chain joins TRBV7-9 and TRBJ2-5; TRBD1 matches at 7 bases. Near its end, the DNA agrees better with TRBJ2-7, so the J call may be wrong. Germline CDR1 and CDR2: SEHNR and FQNEAQ (reference sequence). This CDR3 contains 16 residues. The CDR3 coding sequence is TGTGCCAGCAGCCATACTACCGACAGGGCCTACTACGAGCAGTACTTC. Protein: CASSHTTDRAYYEQYF.

The chain uses TRBV29-1 and TRBJ2-6; 11 bases fit TRBD1. Trimming removed 4 bases from V and 0 bases from J; junction bases left unmatched: 5. The germline CDR1 and CDR2 sequences are SQVTM and ANQGSEA. CDR3 length equals 17 residues. The CDR3, as DNA: TGCAGCGTTGGTACCGGGACAGGGGGCTCTGGGGCCAACGTCCTGACTTTC. Protein sequence: CSVGTGTGGSGANVLTF.

In its sample, this clone was seen once. This chain connects TRBV6-5 to TRBJ1-2; no clear D. Per germline, CDR1 MNHEY and CDR2 SVGAGI. The CDR3 length is 14 residues. Trimming took off 6 bases at V and 8 bases at J, with 19 bases between the two ends. The DNA of the CDR3 is TGTGCCAGCAGCACAAACTCCCATAAGGGCGGCTACACCTTC. This translates into CASSTNSHKGGYTF.

The chain has TRBV19 and TRBJ1-4; D not certain. The CDR3 is 15 residues long. CDR1 is LNHDA, CDR2 SQIVND, per germline (reference sequence). The V and J ends lost 4 bases and 0 bases respectively, with 9 bases between them. The CDR3 region is CASSRLVATNEKLFF. DNA of the CDR3: TGTGCCAGTAGTAGGCTGGTTGCAACTAATGAAAAACTGTTTTTT.

The chain uses TRBV28 and TRBJ1-5; unclear D gene. CDR1 MDHEN and CDR2 SYDVKM come from the germline V gene. The CDR3 contains 16 residues. V lost 5 bases and J 6 bases, leaving 20 bases between the germline ends. The CDR3 loop is CASSLLIGVEGQPQHF. In DNA form, the CDR3 reads TGTGCCAGCAGTCTACTCATCGGGGTTGAGGGTCAGCCCCAGCATTTT.

V is TRBV29-1 and J is TRBJ1-2; 8 positions agree with TRBD1. The CDR3 totals 15 residues. Germline assignment: CDR1 SQVTM and CDR2 ANQGSEA. J lost 4 bases, V lost 4 bases, and 11 bases had no gene match. The DNA for the CDR3 is TGCAGCGTTGGCCCCGGGACAGGCCTTTCCTATGGCTACACCTTC. Its translation: CSVGPGTGLSYGYTF.

The V call is TRBV7-7, the J call TRBJ2-1; 9 nucleotides match TRBD2. The V and J ends lost 1 base and 6 bases, in that order; junction bases with no gene match: 7. This CDR3 region has 16 residues. Germline lookup yields CDR1 SSHAT and CDR2 FNYEAQ (reference sequence). CDR3 amino acids: CASSLGLAGSSNEQFF. CDR3 DNA sequence: TGTGCCAGCAGCTTAGGGCTAGCGGGATCCAGCAATGAGCAGTTCTTC.

This clone showed up just once. The J gene is TRBJ2-2, the V gene TRBV25-1; possible D gene TRBD1, 5 bases. This CDR3 region has 15 residues. Germline V lookup: CDR1 MGHDK, CDR2 SYGVNS. Trimming cost V 3 bases and J 8 bases, with 16 bases left between them. In DNA form, the CDR3 reads TGTGCCAGCAGTGACGCTAAGGGGATCGGGGGGGAGCTGTTTTTT. Its protein product is CASSDAKGIGGELFF. The full variable domain, with the rest looked up from reference TRBV25-1 and TRBJ2-2, is EADIYQTPRYLVIGTGKKITLECSQTMGHDKMYWYQQDPGMELHLIHYSYGVNSTEKGDLSSESTVSRIRTEHFPLTLESARPSHTSQYLCASSDAKGIGGELFFGEGSRLTVL.

Here the CDR3 reads CASSFRAGDTEAFF. CDR3 sequence (DNA): TGTGCCAGCAGCTTTAGGGCAGGGGACACTGAAGCTTTCTTT. V and J are TRBV7-2 and TRBJ1-1; D is perhaps TRBD1 (6 bases). Germline CDR1 is SGHTA and CDR2 is FQGNSA. The CDR3 has 14 amino acids. The ends were cut back, 3 bases at V and 3 bases at J, with 11 bases in the middle.

The chain uses TRBV19 and TRBJ1-1, with a weak D call TRBD1 (6 bases). Germline lookup yields CDR1 LNHDA and CDR2 SQIVND (reference sequence). CDR3 length: 14 amino acids. Trimming removed 4 bases at V and 4 bases at J, with 13 bases between. The DNA of the CDR3 is TGTGCCAGTAGTAACGGACAGTTGAGCACTGAAGCTTTCTTT. Translated, it gives CASSNGQLSTEAFF.

The rearrangement joins TRBV4-1 to TRBJ1-1, with D perhaps matching TRBD1 (5 bases). This CDR3 is built from 13 residues. V lost 0 bases to trimming and J lost 11 bases, with 13 bases between them. Germline V gives CDR1 MGHRA, CDR2 YSYEKL. CDR3: CASSQEVNRWAFF. The DNA for the CDR3 is TGCGCCAGCAGCCAAGAGGTAAACAGGTGGGCTTTCTTT.

The V and J genes are TRBV5-4 and TRBJ2-2; TRBD2 agrees at 9 bases. Per germline, CDR1 SGHNT and CDR2 YYREEE (reference sequence). Trimming at V came to 3 bases and at J to 2 bases, leaving 5 bases not matched to a gene. The CDR3 consists of 16 residues. The DNA of the CDR3 is TGTGCCAGCAGCTCCGGCGGGAGGGCTAACACCGGGGAGCTGTTTTTT. It specifies CASSSGGRANTGELFF. The whole variable domain, remainder taken from reference TRBV5-4 and TRBJ2-2, is ETGVTQSPTHLIKTRGQQVTLRCSSQSGHNTVSWYQQALGQGPQFIFQYYREEENGRGNFPPRFSGLQFPNYSSELNVNALELDDSALYLCASSSGGRANTGELFFGEGSRLTVL.

The rearrangement links TRBV5-1 to TRBJ2-1, with D tentatively TRBD2 (7 bases). V lost 0 bases and J lost 6, with 13 bases in between. CDR3 length: 15 residues. The germline V gene has CDR1 SGHRS and CDR2 YFSETQ. The CDR3 here is CASSLVLGGVNEQFF. CDR3 coding DNA: TGCGCCAGCAGCTTGGTGTTAGGGGGGGTCAATGAGCAGTTCTTC.

This chain uses TRBV2 with TRBJ2-2; D might be TRBD1 (6 bases). Germline V gene lookup returns CDR1 SNHLY and CDR2 FYNNEI. With 2 bases removed from V and 0 bases from J, the gap between germline ends came to 13 bases. The CDR3 is 17 amino acids. The CDR3: CASSESEGVTNTGELFF. The CDR3 region has the DNA TGTGCCAGCAGTGAAAGTGAGGGGGTAACGAACACCGGGGAGCTGTTTTTT.